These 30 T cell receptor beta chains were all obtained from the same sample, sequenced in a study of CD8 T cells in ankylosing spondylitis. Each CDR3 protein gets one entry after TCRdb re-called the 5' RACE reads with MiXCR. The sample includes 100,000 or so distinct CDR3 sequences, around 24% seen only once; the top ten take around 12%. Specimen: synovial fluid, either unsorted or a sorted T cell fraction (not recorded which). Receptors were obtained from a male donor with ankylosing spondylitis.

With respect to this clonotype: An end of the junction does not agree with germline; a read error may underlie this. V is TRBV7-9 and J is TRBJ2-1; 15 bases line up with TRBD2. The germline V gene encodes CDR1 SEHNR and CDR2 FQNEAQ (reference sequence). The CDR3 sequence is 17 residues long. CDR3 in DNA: TGTGCCAGCAGCGGACTAGCGGGAGGGCGACCTTACAGTGAGCAGTTCTTC. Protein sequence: CASSGLAGGRPYSEQFF.

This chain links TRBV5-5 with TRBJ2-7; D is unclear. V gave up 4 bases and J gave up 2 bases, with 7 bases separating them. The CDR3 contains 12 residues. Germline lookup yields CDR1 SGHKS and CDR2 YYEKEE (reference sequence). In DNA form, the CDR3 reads TGTGCCAGCAGCCCCCCTGCCTACGAGCAGTACTTC. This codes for CASSPPAYEQYF.

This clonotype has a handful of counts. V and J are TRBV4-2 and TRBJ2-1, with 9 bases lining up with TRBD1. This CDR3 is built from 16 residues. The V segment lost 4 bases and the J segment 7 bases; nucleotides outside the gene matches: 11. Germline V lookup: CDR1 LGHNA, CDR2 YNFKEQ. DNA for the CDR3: TGTGCCAGCAGCCGGATGGGACAGGGTGGGGGGAATGAGCAGTTCTTC. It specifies CASSRMGQGGGNEQFF.

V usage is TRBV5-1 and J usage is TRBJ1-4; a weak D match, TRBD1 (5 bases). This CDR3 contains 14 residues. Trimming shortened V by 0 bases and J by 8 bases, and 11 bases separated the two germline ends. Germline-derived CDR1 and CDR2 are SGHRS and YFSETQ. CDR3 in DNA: TGCGCCAGCAGCTTGGCCGGGACCGACGAAAAACTGTTTTTT. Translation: CASSLAGTDEKLFF.

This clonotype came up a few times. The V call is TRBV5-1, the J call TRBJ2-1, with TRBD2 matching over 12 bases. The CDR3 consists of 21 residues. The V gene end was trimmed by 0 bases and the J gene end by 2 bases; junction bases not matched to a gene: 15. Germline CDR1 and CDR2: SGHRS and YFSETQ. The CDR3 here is CASSLERTSGMVKSPYNEQFF. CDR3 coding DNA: TGCGCCAGCAGCTTGGAAAGGACTAGCGGGATGGTCAAAAGCCCCTACAATGAGCAGTTCTTC.

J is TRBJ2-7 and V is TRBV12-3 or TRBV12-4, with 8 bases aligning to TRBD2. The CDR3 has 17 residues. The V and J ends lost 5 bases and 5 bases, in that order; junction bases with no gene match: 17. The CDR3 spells CASSPSPAGAGVNEQYF. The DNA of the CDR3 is TGTGCCAGCAGTCCCTCCCCAGCGGGAGCAGGCGTGAACGAGCAGTACTTC.

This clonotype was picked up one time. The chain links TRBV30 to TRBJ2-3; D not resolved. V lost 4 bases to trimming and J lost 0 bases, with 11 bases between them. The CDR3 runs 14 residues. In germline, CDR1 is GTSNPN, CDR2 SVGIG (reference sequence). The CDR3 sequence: CAWTGPLSTDTQYF. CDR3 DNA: TGTGCCTGGACCGGGCCTCTTAGCACAGATACGCAGTATTTT.

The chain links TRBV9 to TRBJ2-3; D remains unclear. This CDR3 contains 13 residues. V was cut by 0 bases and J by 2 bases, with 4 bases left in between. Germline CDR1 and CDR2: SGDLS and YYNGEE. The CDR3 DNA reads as TGTGCCAGCAGCGTAGTGACCACAGATACGCAGTATTTT. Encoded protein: CASSVVTTDTQYF.

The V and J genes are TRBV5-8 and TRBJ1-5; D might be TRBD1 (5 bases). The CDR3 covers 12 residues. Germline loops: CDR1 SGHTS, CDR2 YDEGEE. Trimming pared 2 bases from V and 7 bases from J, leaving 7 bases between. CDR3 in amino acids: CASSFRGQPQHF. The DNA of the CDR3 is TGTGCCAGCAGCTTTCGGGGCCAGCCCCAGCATTTT.

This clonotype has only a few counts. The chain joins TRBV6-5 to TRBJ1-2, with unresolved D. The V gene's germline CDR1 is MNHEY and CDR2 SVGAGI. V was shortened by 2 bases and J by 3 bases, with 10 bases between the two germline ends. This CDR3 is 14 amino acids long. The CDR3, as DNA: TGTGCCAGCAGTTACGGGAACAGAGACTATGGCTACACCTTC. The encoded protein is CASSYGNRDYGYTF.

The CDR3 bases are TGCGCCAGCAGTGAGTCGACGACTAATTCACCCCTCCACTTT. Translated: CASSESTTNSPLHF. The chain couples TRBV10-1 to TRBJ1-6; D is ambiguous. CDR3 size: 14 residues. Trimming removed 0 bases from V and 6 bases from J, with 6 bases in between. Germline V lookup: CDR1 WNHNN, CDR2 SYGVQD (reference sequence).

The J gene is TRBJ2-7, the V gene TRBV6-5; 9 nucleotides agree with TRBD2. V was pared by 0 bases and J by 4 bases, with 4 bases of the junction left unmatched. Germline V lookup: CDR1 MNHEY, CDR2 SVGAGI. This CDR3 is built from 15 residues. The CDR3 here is CASSYSSGSGYEQYF. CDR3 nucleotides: TGTGCCAGCAGTTACTCTAGCGGGAGCGGGTACGAGCAGTACTTC.

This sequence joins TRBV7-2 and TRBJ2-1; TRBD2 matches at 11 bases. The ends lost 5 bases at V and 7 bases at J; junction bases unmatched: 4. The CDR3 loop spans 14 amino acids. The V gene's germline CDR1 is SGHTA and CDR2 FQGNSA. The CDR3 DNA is TGTGCCAGCAGCCGGACTAGCGGGTGGAATGAGCAGTTCTTC. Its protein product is CASSRTSGWNEQFF.

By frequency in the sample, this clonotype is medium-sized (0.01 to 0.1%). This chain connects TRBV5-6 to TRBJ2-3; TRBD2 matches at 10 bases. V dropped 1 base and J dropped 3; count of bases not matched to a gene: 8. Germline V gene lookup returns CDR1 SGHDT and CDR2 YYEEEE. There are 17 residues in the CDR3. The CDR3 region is CASSLWTSGKSTDTQYF. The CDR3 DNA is TGTGCCAGCAGCTTGTGGACTAGCGGAAAGTCTACAGATACGCAGTATTTT.

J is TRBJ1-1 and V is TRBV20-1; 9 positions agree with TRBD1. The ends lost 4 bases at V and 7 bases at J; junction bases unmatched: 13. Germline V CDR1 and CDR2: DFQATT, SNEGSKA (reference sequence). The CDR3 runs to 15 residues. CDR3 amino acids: CSATKIQGALGEAFF. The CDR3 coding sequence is TGCAGTGCTACAAAGATACAGGGGGCCCTAGGTGAAGCTTTCTTT.

CDR3 region: CASSPGEVGQETQYF. The DNA for the CDR3 is TGCGCCAGCAGCCCCGGGGAAGTGGGACAAGAGACCCAGTACTTC. The chain couples TRBV5-1 to TRBJ2-5, with D perhaps TRBD2 (5 bases). The V gene lost 4 bases and the J gene lost 2 bases, with 15 bases spanning the gap. Germline V CDR1 and CDR2: SGHRS, YFSETQ. The CDR3 sequence is 15 residues long.

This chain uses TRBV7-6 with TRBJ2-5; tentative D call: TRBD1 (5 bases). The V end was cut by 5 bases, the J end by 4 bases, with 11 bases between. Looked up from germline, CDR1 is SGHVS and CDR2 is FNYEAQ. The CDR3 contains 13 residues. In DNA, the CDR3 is TGTGCCAGCAGCCCAAGACAGCTAGAGACCCAGTACTTC. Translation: CASSPRQLETQYF.

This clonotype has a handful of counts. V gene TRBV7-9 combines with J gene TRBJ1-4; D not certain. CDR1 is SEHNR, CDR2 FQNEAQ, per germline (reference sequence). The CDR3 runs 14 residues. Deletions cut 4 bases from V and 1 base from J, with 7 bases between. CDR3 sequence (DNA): TGTGCCAGCAGCTCCGGGCTAACTAATGAAAAACTGTTTTTT. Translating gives CASSSGLTNEKLFF.

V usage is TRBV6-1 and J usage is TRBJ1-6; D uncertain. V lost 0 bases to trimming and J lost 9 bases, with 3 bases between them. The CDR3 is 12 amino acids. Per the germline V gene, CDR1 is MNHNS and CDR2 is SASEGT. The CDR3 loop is CASSEAVSPLHF. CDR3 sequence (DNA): TGTGCCAGCAGTGAAGCGGTTTCACCCCTCCACTTT.

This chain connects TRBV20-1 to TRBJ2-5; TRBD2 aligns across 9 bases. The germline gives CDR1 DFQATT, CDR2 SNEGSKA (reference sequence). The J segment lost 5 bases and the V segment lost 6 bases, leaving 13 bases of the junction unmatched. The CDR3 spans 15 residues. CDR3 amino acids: CSAGLAGGIWETQYF. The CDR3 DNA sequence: TGCAGTGCGGGATTGGCGGGAGGGATATGGGAGACCCAGTACTTC.

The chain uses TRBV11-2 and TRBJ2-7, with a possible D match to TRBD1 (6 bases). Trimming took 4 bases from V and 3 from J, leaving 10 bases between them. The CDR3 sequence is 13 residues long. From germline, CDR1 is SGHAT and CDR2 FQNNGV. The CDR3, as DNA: TGTGCCAGCAGCTCAAACAGGGTCTACGAGCAGTACGTC. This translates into CASSSNRVYEQYV.

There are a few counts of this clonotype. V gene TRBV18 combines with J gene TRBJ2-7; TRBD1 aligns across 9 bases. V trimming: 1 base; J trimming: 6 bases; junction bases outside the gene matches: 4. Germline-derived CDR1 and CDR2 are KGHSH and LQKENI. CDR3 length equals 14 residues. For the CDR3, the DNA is TGTGCCAGCTCACCACTAGGACAGGGGTCCGAGCAGTACTTC. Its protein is CASSPLGQGSEQYF.

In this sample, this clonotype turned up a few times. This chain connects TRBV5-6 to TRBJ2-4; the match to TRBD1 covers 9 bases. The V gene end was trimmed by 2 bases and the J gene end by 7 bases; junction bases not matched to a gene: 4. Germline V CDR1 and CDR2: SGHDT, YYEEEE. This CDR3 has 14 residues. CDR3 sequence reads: CASSFDRGTNIQYF. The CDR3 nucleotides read TGTGCCAGCAGCTTCGACAGGGGGACGAACATTCAGTACTTC.

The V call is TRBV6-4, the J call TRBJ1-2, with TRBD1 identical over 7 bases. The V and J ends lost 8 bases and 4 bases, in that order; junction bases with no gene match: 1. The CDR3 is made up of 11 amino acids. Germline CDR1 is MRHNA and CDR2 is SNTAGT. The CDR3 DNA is TGTGCCAGCCGGGACAGCTATGGCTACACCTTC. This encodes CASRDSYGYTF.

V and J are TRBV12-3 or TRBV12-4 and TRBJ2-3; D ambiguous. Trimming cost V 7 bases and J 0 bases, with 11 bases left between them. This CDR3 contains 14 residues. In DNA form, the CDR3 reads TGTGCCAGCACGGTGATAGGGAGCACAGATACGCAGTATTTT. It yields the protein CASTVIGSTDTQYF.

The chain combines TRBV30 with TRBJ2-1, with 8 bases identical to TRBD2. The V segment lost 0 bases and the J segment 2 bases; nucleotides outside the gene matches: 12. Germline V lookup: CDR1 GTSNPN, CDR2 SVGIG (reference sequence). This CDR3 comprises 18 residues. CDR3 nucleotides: TGTGCCTGGAGTGTACGATGGATGAGCGGGGGTACCTACAATGAGCAGTTCTTC. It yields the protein CAWSVRWMSGGTYNEQFF. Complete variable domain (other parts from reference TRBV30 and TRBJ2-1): SQTIHQWPATLVQPVGSPLSLECTVEGTSNPNLYWYRQAAGRGLQLLFYSVGIGQISSEVPQNLSASRPQDRQFILSSKKLLLSDSGFYLCAWSVRWMSGGTYNEQFFGPGTRLTVL.

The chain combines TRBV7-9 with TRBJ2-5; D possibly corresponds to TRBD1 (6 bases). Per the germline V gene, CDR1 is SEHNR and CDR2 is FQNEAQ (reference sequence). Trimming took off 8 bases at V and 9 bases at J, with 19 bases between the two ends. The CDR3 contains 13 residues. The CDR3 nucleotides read TGTGCCAGCGGGGCCGCAGGGCAGGGGCCCCAGTACTTC. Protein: CASGAAGQGPQYF.

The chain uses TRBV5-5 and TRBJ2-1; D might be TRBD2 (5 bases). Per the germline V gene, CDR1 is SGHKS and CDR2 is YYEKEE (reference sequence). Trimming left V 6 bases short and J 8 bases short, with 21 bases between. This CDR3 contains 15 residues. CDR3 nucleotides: TGTGCCAGCACCCTCTCAGGACCTCAAGCGGATGAGCAGTTCTTC. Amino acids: CASTLSGPQADEQFF.

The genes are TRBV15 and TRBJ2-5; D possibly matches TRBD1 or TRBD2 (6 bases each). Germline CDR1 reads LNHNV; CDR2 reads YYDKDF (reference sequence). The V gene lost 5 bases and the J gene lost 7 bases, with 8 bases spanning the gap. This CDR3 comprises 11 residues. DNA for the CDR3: TGTGCCACCAGCGGAGGGGGGACCCAGTACTTC. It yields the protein CATSGGGTQYF.

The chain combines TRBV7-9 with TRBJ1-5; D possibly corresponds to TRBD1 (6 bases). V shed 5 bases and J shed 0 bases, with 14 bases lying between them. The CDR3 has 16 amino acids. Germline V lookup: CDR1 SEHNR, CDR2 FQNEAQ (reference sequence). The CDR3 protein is CASSLGAGDSNQPQHF. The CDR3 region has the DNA TGTGCCAGCAGCCTGGGGGCGGGTGATAGCAATCAGCCCCAGCATTTT.